This T cell receptor (beta chain) is drawn from a study of monozygotic twins with inflammatory bowel disease. The team made cDNA by running eight separate reactions for each sample. Addition of UMIs with a 6-nucleotide sample barcode was achieved by template switching. TCRdb reanalyzed the 5' RACE reads, giving one entry per CDR3 protein sequence and no DNA. This sample contains approximately 45,000 distinct CDR3 sequences. The length of the CDR3 is 12 residues. The germline V gene encodes CDR1 SQVTM and CDR2 ANQGSEA. In regard to this clonotype: Its antigen remains unknown.

The study, taken as a whole, reports: Diversity of TCRbeta measured by inverse Simpson was lower in IBD patients than in healthy co-twins. The data gave no support to a single strong IBD-associated signal or clonotype.

The sample consisted of blood. The V gene is TRBV29-1, the J gene TRBJ2-7; TCRdb names TRBD1, which stays unverified in the absence of DNA. This TCR came from a human donor with ulcerative colitis or Crohn's disease, or a healthy co-twin of an affected twin (not recorded which). CDR3 amino acids: CSVAGTGTTQYF.